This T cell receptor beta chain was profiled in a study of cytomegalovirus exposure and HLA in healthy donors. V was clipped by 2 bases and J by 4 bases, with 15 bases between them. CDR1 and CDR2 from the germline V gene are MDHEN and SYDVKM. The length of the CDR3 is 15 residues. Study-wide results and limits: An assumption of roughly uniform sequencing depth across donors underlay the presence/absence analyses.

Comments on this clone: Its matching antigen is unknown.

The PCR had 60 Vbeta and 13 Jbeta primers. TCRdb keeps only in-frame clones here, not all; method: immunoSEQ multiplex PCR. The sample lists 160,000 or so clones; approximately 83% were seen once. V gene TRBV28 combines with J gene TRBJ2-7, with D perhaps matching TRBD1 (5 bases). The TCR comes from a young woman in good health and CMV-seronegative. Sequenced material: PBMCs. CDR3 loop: CASSLRRATLYEQYF. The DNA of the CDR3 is TGTGCCAGCAGTTTACGCAGGGCCACCCTATACGAGCAGTACTTC.